Ten or more counts support the clone carrying this T cell receptor (beta chain). The data derive from a study of neurological immune-mediated disorders. Over 160 million TCR-beta sequences, together covering 15-18 subjects, were produced by every individual sequencing run that was carried out. Each CDR3 protein gets one entry after TCRdb re-called the 5' RACE reads with MiXCR. The sample contains approximately 32,000 distinct CDR3 sequences, around 6.8% of which appear only once. The CDR3 has 14 residues. J was trimmed by 9 bases and V by 5 bases; bases with no gene match: 7. The V gene's germline CDR1 is SGHKS and CDR2 YYEKEE (reference sequence).

The sequence was obtained from a woman between 40 and 50 years old in good health. Source material: PBMCs. This chain connects TRBV5-5 to TRBJ2-1; the match to TRBD2 covers 11 bases. The CDR3 spells CASSIAGGPGEQFF. The CDR3 DNA sequence: TGTGCCAGCAGTATAGCGGGGGGGCCGGGTGAGCAGTTCTTC.